The 15 T cell receptor beta chains below all came from one sample that was sequenced in a study of blood T cell repertoires in COVID-19 (dated by TCRdb to 2020 to 2021). Libraries were constructed by the immunoSEQ multiplex PCR assay. TCRdb limited this immuneACCESS table to in-frame rearrangements with V and J called. A share of clones is missing; checked studies link under half to unresolved V genes, and the rest is unexplained. The sample table lists roughly 220,000 clones, just under 85% of them with a count of one. Of the sample, around 16% is held by the ten largest clones. The sample consisted of PBMCs or T cells enriched from blood (not recorded which). The receptors were gathered from a man aged 35 to 55 who had recovered from COVID-19.

This clone occurred a few times. The chain joins TRBV11-2 to TRBJ2-7, with 10 bases that match TRBD1. Trimming at V came to 1 base and at J to 3 bases, leaving 3 bases not matched to a gene. The length of the CDR3 is 15 residues. CDR1 is SGHAT and CDR2 is FQNNGV in the germline V gene. The CDR3 is CASSLAGTGDYEQYF. The CDR3 coding sequence is TGTGCCAGCAGCTTAGCCGGGACAGGGGACTACGAGCAGTACTTC.

The table lists this clone with a count of one. DNA for the CDR3: TGTGCCAGCAGTTTTCGAGACAGGGTTGGTGGCTACACCTTC. Its translation: CASSFRDRVGGYTF. The rearrangement uses TRBV6-2 or TRBV6-3 and TRBJ1-2; 7 bases map to TRBD1. J was trimmed by 7 bases and V by 4 bases; bases with no gene match: 9. This CDR3 region has 14 residues. CDR1 is MNHEY, CDR2 SVGEGT, per germline.

The V call is TRBV10-3, the J call TRBJ1-5; the D is unclear. Germline V gene sequence: CDR1 ENHRY, CDR2 SYGVKD. The CDR3 has 13 residues. V dropped 5 bases and J dropped 7 bases, with 12 bases sitting between them. The CDR3: CAISTASGQPQHF. CDR3 nucleotide sequence: TGTGCCATCAGTACGGCCTCGGGGCAGCCCCAGCATTTT.

The CDR3 coding sequence is TGTGCCAGCAGCTTGGACCGGTGGTTGGCTAACTATGGCTACACCTTC. Its translation: CASSLDRWLANYGYTF. The rearrangement links TRBV5-4 to TRBJ1-2; D call uncertain. Germline CDR1 and CDR2: SGHNT and YYREEE (reference sequence). The CDR3 is made up of 16 amino acids. V was cut by 0 bases and J by 0 bases, with 12 bases left in between.

The V gene is TRBV5-1, the J gene TRBJ1-1; D call uncertain. The CDR3 length is 13 residues. CDR1 SGHRS and CDR2 YFSETQ come from the germline V gene. With 0 bases removed from V and 3 bases from J, the gap between germline ends came to 6 bases. The CDR3 is CASSLVVDTEAFF. Here the CDR3 DNA reads TGCGCCAGCAGCTTGGTAGTGGACACTGAAGCTTTCTTT. Combining the CDR3 with reference TRBV5-1 and TRBJ1-1 gives the whole variable domain KAGVTQTPRYLIKTRGQQVTLSCSPISGHRSVSWYQQTPGQGLQFLFEYFSETQRNKGNFPGRFSGRQFSNSRSEMNVSTLELGDSALYLCASSLVVDTEAFFGQGTRLTVV.

This chain connects TRBV5-1 to TRBJ1-1, with D possibly matching TRBD1 (5 bases). The CDR3 sequence is 12 residues long. The germline V and J ends were trimmed by 0 bases and 10 bases, with 10 bases remaining between them. Per germline, CDR1 SGHRS and CDR2 YFSETQ. Written as DNA, the CDR3 is TGCGCCAGCAGCTTGGAGGGGTCGGTAGCTTTCTTT. Its protein is CASSLEGSVAFF. Together with reference TRBV5-1 and TRBJ1-1, the CDR3 gives the full variable domain: KAGVTQTPRYLIKTRGQQVTLSCSPISGHRSVSWYQQTPGQGLQFLFEYFSETQRNKGNFPGRFSGRQFSNSRSEMNVSTLELGDSALYLCASSLEGSVAFFGQGTRLTVV.

The gene calls are TRBV2 and TRBJ1-1, with D possibly matching TRBD1 (6 bases). This CDR3 has 15 residues. CDR1 and CDR2 (germline): SNHLY, FYNNEI. The ends were cut back, 3 bases at V and 4 bases at J, with 15 bases in the middle. CDR3 sequence (DNA): TGTGCCAGCAGTGAGAATGGACAGCCCGGCACTGAAGCTTTCTTT. Encoded protein: CASSENGQPGTEAFF.

The V and J genes are TRBV21-1 and TRBJ1-1. TRBV21-1 is described as a pseudogene. CDR3 length: 12 residues. For the CDR3, the DNA is TGTGCCAGCAGCAACTCGAACACTGAAGCTTTCTTT. Translation: CASSNSNTEAFF.

The genes are TRBV4-2 and TRBJ1-6; the D gene is possibly TRBD1 (6 bases). Trimming took 3 bases from V and 10 from J, leaving 19 bases between them. This CDR3 is 16 amino acids long. The germline gives CDR1 LGHNA, CDR2 YNFKEQ. CDR3 nucleotide sequence: TGTGCCAGCAGCCACGGACAGTTCCAAACGGGGTCACCCCTCCACTTT. Its protein product is CASSHGQFQTGSPLHF.

This clone was seen a single time. CDR3 coding DNA: TGTGCCAGCGGAAGGCGGGGGACAGGGGGTGCCCAAAGAGGCTACACCTTC. Translating it yields CASGRRGTGGAQRGYTF. V usage is TRBV7-2 and J usage is TRBJ1-2, with 11 bases that match TRBD1. The CDR3 has 17 residues. Germline loops: CDR1 SGHTA, CDR2 FQGNSA. The J segment lost 8 bases and the V segment lost 8 bases, leaving 19 bases of the junction unmatched.

The rearrangement links TRBV6-5 to TRBJ1-2, with 7 nucleotides matching TRBD1. The CDR3 runs to 14 residues. The V and J ends lost 6 bases and 0 bases, in that order; junction bases with no gene match: 4. The germline CDR1 and CDR2 sequences are MNHEY and SVGAGI. CDR3 loop: CASSLDRTNYGYTF. Written as DNA, the CDR3 is TGTGCCAGCAGCCTGGACAGGACTAACTATGGCTACACCTTC.

This chain uses TRBV2 with TRBJ1-6; 10 bases line up with TRBD1. The CDR3 consists of 15 residues. The ends lost 6 bases at V and 8 bases at J; junction bases unmatched: 7. Germline V gives CDR1 SNHLY, CDR2 FYNNEI. The CDR3 sequence is CASRSGDRGYSPLHF. CDR3 nucleotide sequence: TGTGCCAGCAGGAGCGGGGACAGGGGTTATTCACCCCTCCACTTT.

The V and J genes are TRBV5-1 and TRBJ1-2, with D tentatively TRBD1 (6 bases). V shed 4 bases and J shed 2 bases, with 9 bases lying between them. The CDR3 extends over 13 amino acids. Germline V gene sequence: CDR1 SGHRS, CDR2 YFSETQ. The CDR3 sequence is CASSTGTNYGYTF. The CDR3 bases are TGCGCCAGCAGCACCGGGACAAACTATGGCTACACCTTC.

The count of this clone is one. This chain links TRBV7-9 with TRBJ2-5, with 10 bases fitting TRBD1. This CDR3 region has 14 residues. J was trimmed by 3 bases and V by 3 bases; bases with no gene match: 1. CDR1 is SEHNR, CDR2 FQNEAQ, per germline (reference sequence). The CDR3 DNA reads TGTGCCAGCAGCTTTGGACAGGGGGAAGAGACCCAGTACTTC. Its protein is CASSFGQGEETQYF.

This rearrangement joins TRBV30 to TRBJ2-7; 8 nucleotides agree with TRBD2. After removal of 0 bases from V and 4 bases from J, the junction contained 5 bases not matched to a gene. The CDR3 totals 14 residues. Germline values: CDR1 GTSNPN, CDR2 SVGIG (reference sequence). The chain's CDR3 is CAWSVPGGGYEQYF. The CDR3 coding sequence is TGTGCCTGGAGTGTTCCGGGAGGGGGATACGAGCAGTACTTC.